This T cell receptor beta chain comes out of a study of long-term antiretroviral therapy in people with HIV. The assay used was immunoSEQ (version v3.0), run at survey level. Some clones are missing from TCRdb's copy, which holds only in-frame ones; the method was immunoSEQ multiplex PCR. The table lists 25,000 to 35,000 clones, less than 85% of them singletons. Every participant gave one or more pre-ART and two or more post-ART PBMC samples. The CDR3 consists of 12 residues. Trimming left V 0 bases short and J 2 bases short, with 1 base between. Germline values: CDR1 MDHEN, CDR2 SYDVKM. Here the sequenced sample was unsorted PBMCs, taken 0.3 years after starting antiretroviral therapy. The sequence was collected from a man in his forties with HIV. The J gene is TRBJ1-2, the V gene TRBV28; D remains unclear. The CDR3 loop is CASSLWNYGYTF. CDR3 nucleotide sequence: TGTGCCAGCAGTTTATGGAACTATGGCTACACCTTC.